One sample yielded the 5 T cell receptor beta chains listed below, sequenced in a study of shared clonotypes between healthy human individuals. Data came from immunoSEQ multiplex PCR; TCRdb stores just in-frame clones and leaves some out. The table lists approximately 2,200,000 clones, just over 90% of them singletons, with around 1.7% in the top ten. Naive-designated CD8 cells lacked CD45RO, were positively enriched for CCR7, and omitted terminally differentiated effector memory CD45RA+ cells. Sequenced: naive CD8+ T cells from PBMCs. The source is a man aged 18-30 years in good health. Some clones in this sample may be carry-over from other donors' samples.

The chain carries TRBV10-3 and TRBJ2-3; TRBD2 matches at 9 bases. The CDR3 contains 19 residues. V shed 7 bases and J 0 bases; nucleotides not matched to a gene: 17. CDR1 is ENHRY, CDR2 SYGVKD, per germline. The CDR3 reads CAIKAKTGREGYSTDTQYF. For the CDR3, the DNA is TGTGCCATCAAAGCCAAAACCGGGCGGGAGGGATATAGCACAGATACGCAGTATTTT.

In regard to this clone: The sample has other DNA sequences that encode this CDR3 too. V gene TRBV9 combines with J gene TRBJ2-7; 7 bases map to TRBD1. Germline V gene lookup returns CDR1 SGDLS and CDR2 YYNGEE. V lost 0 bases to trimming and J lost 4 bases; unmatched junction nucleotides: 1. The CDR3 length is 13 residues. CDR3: CASSVDRGYEQYF. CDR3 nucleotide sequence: TGTGCCAGCAGCGTAGACAGGGGATACGAGCAGTACTTC.

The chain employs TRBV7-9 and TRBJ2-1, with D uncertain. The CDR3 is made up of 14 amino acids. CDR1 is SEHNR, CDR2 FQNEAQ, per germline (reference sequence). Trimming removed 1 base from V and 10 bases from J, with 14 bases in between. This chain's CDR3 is CASSLGGPGQEQFF. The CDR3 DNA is TGTGCCAGCAGCTTAGGGGGTCCTGGGCAAGAGCAGTTCTTC.

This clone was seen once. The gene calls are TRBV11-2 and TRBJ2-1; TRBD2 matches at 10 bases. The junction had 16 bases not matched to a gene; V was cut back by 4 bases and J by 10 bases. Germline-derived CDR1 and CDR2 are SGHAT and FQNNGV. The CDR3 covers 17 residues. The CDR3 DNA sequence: TGTGCCAGCAGCTCGGGTTTAGCGGGAGGTCGCCGCGGGGAGCAGTTCTTC. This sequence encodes CASSSGLAGGRRGEQFF. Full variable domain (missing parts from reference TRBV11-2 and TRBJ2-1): EAGVAQSPRYKIIEKRQSVAFWCNPISGHATLYWYQQILGQGPKLLIQFQNNGVVDDSQLPKDRFSAERLKGVDSTLKIQPAKLEDSAVYLCASSSGLAGGRRGEQFFGPGTRLTVL.

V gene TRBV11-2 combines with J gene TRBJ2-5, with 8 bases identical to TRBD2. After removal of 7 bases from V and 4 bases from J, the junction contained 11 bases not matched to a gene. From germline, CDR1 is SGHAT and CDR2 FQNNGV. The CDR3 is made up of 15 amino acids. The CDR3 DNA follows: TGTGCCAGCACCAAAGAGGCGGGAGGTGCAGAGACCCAGTACTTC. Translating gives CASTKEAGGAETQYF.